This TCR beta chain was identified in a study of shared clonotypes between healthy human individuals. Study-wide findings and caveats: The sole specimen, blood, was sampled, and tissue repertoires likely differ.

With respect to this clone: The antigen is undetermined.

The assay was immunoSEQ multiplex PCR, and TCRdb's table has in-frame clones only and misses some. The data contain 2 million or so clones, roughly 94% of them singletons. The material sequenced was naive CD4+ T cells sorted from blood. The subset: CD45RA+ positively selected. The sequence derives from a man aged 18 to 35 in good health.

The CDR3 bases are TGCGCCAGCAGCCCCGATGCGGGTTTGAACACTGAAGCTTTCTTT. Protein product: CASSPDAGLNTEAFF. The chain couples TRBV5-1 to TRBJ1-1; no clear D gene. Germline V gene data show CDR1 as SGHRS and CDR2 as YFSETQ. This CDR3 has 15 amino acids. V was cut by 4 bases and J by 0 bases, with 13 bases left in between. Drawing the rest from reference TRBV5-1 and TRBJ1-1, the complete variable domain is KAGVTQTPRYLIKTRGQQVTLSCSPISGHRSVSWYQQTPGQGLQFLFEYFSETQRNKGNFPGRFSGRQFSNSRSEMNVSTLELGDSALYLCASSPDAGLNTEAFFGQGTRLTVV.